Listed below are T cell receptor beta chains from one sample, sequenced in a study of blood T cell repertoires in COVID-19. Produced via immunoSEQ multiplex PCR; TCRdb's table is partial and in-frame only. The sample shows about 200,000 clones, around 87% of them seen only once. The specimen was peripheral blood. The receptors here all came from a woman between 45 and 60 years old with COVID-19, enrolled during active disease. The CDR3 runs from the conserved cysteine through the conserved F or W. D genes are given only for firm matches. Part of the rows lack a size; the others show once, few, many or a class for expanded clones.

>TRBJ2-2|-|TRBV5-4|-
TGTGCCAGCAGCTCCAGCGGGTTGAACACCGGGGAGCTGTTTTTT
CASSSSGLNTGELFF
>TRBJ2-1|TRBD1|TRBV27|-
TGTGCCAGCAGTTTGCGGACAGGGAGGTGGTACAATGAGCAGTTCTTC
CASSLRTGRWYNEQFF
>TRBJ1-2|TRBD1|TRBV19|-
TGTGCCAGTAGTATGGACGCAGGGGGAACGAGCTACACCTTC
CASSMDAGGTSYTF
>TRBJ2-7|TRBD1|TRBV28|-
TGTGCCAGCAGTCCCCCCGGGACAGGGCCCTACGAGCAGTACTTC
CASSPPGTGPYEQYF
>TRBJ1-5|-|TRBV30|few
TGTGCCTGGAGTTCAGGAAATCAGCCCCAGCATTTT
CAWSSGNQPQHF
>TRBJ2-3|-|TRBV10-2|-
TGCGCCAGCATGATTTCGTCGGGGTTGGGCAGCCCAGATACGCAGTATTTT
CASMISSGLGSPDTQYF
>TRBJ2-2|-|TRBV9|-
TGTGCCAGCAGCTCGAGCCGCAGGGGGGACACCGGGGAGCTGTTTTTT
CASSSSRRGDTGELFF
>TRBJ2-1|-|TRBV18|-
TGTGCCAGCTCACCAAGAGACAGCTCCTACAATGAGCAGTTCTTC
CASSPRDSSYNEQFF
>TRBJ2-1|-|TRBV19|-
TGTGCCAGTAGTATAATCCCTGACGGGTACAATGAGCAGTTCTTC
CASSIIPDGYNEQFF
>TRBJ2-6|TRBD1|TRBV27|once
TGTGCCAGCAGTCCTCACAGGGGAAGCGGTCCTGGGGCCAACGTCCTGACTTTC
CASSPHRGSGPGANVLTF
>TRBJ1-5|-|TRBV19|-
TGTGCCAGTAGTATTGAGAGACAGACCCATAGCAATCAGCCCCAGCATTTT
CASSIERQTHSNQPQHF
>TRBJ1-5|TRBD1|TRBV11-2|few
TGTGCCAGCAGCCGCGACAGGGGTACTCAGCCCCAGCATTTT
CASSRDRGTQPQHF
>TRBJ1-1|-|TRBV19|-
TGTGCCAGCGGGACCGGACAGTTTAACACTGAAGCTTTCTTT
CASGTGQFNTEAFF
>TRBJ2-3|-|TRBV19|few
TGTGCCAGTAGTGGGGGGGGCCTAGATACGCAGTATTTT
CASSGGGLDTQYF
>TRBJ2-1|-|TRBV30|-
TGTGCCTGGATTTATCCTAGGGGCACGGTCTTC
CAWIYPRGTVF
>TRBJ2-3|-|TRBV3-1/TRBV3-2|-
TGTGCCAGCAGCCAAGATCCCACTAGCACAGATACGCAGTATTTT
CASSQDPTSTDTQYF
>TRBJ1-2|-|TRBV13|-
TGTGCCAGCAGCGCCTGGAGCGATTCGGACTATGGCTACACCTTC
CASSAWSDSDYGYTF
>TRBJ2-6|-|TRBV27|-
TGTGCCAGCAGTCAGGGGCTACTCCCCTCTGGGGCCAACGTCCTGACTTTC
CASSQGLLPSGANVLTF
>TRBJ1-2|-|TRBV4-1|-
TGCGCCAGCAGCATAGAGGCGGGACGTCTCTATGGCTACACCTTC
CASSIEAGRLYGYTF
>TRBJ1-2|-|TRBV15|few
TGTGCCACCAGCAGAGCGGACAGCCGGGATGGCTACACCTTC
CATSRADSRDGYTF
>TRBJ2-7|-|TRBV7-2|-
TGTGCCAGCGAGGGCGCCTACGAGCAGTACTTC
CASEGAYEQYF